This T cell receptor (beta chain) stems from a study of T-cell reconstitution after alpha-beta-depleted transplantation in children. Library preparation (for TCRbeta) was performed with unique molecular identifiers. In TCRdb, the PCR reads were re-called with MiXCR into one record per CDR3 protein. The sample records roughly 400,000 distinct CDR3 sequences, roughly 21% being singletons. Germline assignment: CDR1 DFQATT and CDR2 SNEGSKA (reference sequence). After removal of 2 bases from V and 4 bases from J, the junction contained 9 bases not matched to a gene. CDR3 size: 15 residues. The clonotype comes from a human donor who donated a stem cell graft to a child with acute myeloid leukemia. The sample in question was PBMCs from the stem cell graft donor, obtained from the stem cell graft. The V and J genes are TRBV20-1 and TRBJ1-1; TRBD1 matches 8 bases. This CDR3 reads CSARPLQGVVTEAFF. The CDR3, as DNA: TGCAGTGCTAGACCCCTACAGGGGGTCGTCACTGAAGCTTTCTTT.